Listed here is a single T cell receptor (beta chain). This sample is drawn from a study of blood T cell repertoires in COVID-19. Across the study: Donors in the United States, Italy and Spain gave samples during acute or convalescent COVID-19. The cDNA or gDNA used as material had been derived from T cells, B-cell-depleted T cells, or PBMCs.

The authors' processing: Amplification from reference gene primers served as the basis for estimated nucleated cell counts. Data came from immunoSEQ multiplex PCR; TCRdb stores just in-frame clones and leaves some out. D and trimming were read from the DNA, whereas the V and J calls and clone size are those reported in that table. The sample lists a few hundred thousand clones, approximately 91% occurring once. The ends lost 0 bases at V and 5 bases at J; junction bases unmatched: 7. The CDR3 is 17 residues long. CDR1 is MNHEY and CDR2 is SVGEGT in the germline V gene. Specimen: peripheral blood. This rearrangement joins TRBV6-2 or TRBV6-3 to TRBJ2-2; TRBD2 matches at 9 bases. The TCR comes from a middle-aged woman who had recovered from COVID-19. CDR3 coding DNA: TGTGCCAGCAGTTACTCGATACTAGCGGGTTTAACCGGGGAGCTGTTTTTT. As protein: CASSYSILAGLTGELFF.